These 14 T cell receptor beta chains were sequenced from one sample in a study of blood T cell repertoires in COVID-19. The method was immunoSEQ multiplex PCR; TCRdb's version includes in-frame clones alone and lacks a portion of them. The top ten clones hold around 20% of a sample with approximately 40,000 clones, 87% of them seen once. The sequencing input was peripheral blood. These receptors were taken from a man in his 60s with acute or convalescent COVID-19.

V gene TRBV5-4 combines with J gene TRBJ1-1, with 11 bases lining up with TRBD1. The CDR3 sequence is 16 residues long. Unmatched junction bases numbered 10, after V lost 3 bases and J lost 6 bases. Germline loops: CDR1 SGHNT, CDR2 YYREEE (reference sequence). The CDR3 is CASSSEGQGAVSEAFF. The CDR3, as DNA: TGTGCCAGCAGCTCGGAAGGACAGGGGGCGGTTTCTGAAGCTTTCTTT.

There are a few counts of this clone. The chain employs TRBV28 and TRBJ1-1; 9 bases line up with TRBD1. Germline V gives CDR1 MDHEN, CDR2 SYDVKM. The CDR3 covers 15 residues. The J segment lost 0 bases and the V segment lost 2 bases, leaving 1 base of the junction unmatched. Here the CDR3 reads CASSLGTGLNTEAFF. The CDR3 DNA reads TGTGCCAGCAGTTTAGGGACAGGGCTGAACACTGAAGCTTTCTTT.

This chain uses TRBV7-9 with TRBJ2-6, with 10 nucleotides matching TRBD1. CDR3 size: 17 residues. The junction had 5 bases not matched to a gene; V was cut back by 4 bases and J by 2 bases. Germline V CDR1 and CDR2: SEHNR, FQNEAQ (reference sequence). CDR3 protein: CASSSRQGAAGANVLTF. The DNA for the CDR3 is TGTGCCAGCAGCTCAAGACAGGGGGCGGCTGGGGCCAACGTCCTGACTTTC.

The rearrangement uses TRBV30 and TRBJ1-4; possible D gene TRBD1, 6 bases. CDR3 length: 14 residues. The V end lost 2 bases, the J end lost 8 bases, and 15 bases lay between the germline ends. Germline V lookup: CDR1 GTSNPN, CDR2 SVGIG (reference sequence). CDR3 DNA: TGTGCCTGGAGTAGGGGAGGGGGGGGAGAAAAACTGTTTTTT. This sequence encodes CAWSRGGGGEKLFF.

The CDR3 spells CASSQDGTSGSYNEQFF. DNA for the CDR3: TGTGCCAGCAGCCAAGATGGGACTAGCGGGAGTTACAATGAGCAGTTCTTC. The chain couples TRBV4-2 to TRBJ2-1; 14 bases are shared with TRBD2. The V segment lost 0 bases and the J segment 4 bases; nucleotides outside the gene matches: 2. CDR3 length: 17 amino acids. Germline values: CDR1 LGHNA, CDR2 YNFKEQ.

This chain uses TRBV30 with TRBJ2-6, with 7 bases identical to TRBD2. Germline assignment: CDR1 GTSNPN and CDR2 SVGIG (reference sequence). The CDR3 contains 16 residues. Trimming at V came to 4 bases and at J to 0 bases, leaving 6 bases not matched to a gene. CDR3: CAWKAGDHSGANVLTF. In DNA, the CDR3 is TGTGCCTGGAAGGCGGGGGATCACTCTGGGGCCAACGTCCTGACTTTC.

This chain uses TRBV6-5 with TRBJ2-7; 7 bases are shared with TRBD2. Trimming took 6 bases from V and 5 from J; bases not matched to a gene: 13. CDR1 and CDR2 (germline): MNHEY, SVGAGI. CDR3 length: 15 amino acids. The chain's CDR3 is CASRPSGGRLDEQYV. Written as DNA, the CDR3 is TGTGCCAGCAGGCCCTCCGGCGGGAGACTGGACGAGCAGTACGTC.

The chain recombines TRBV18 with TRBJ2-1; TRBD1 aligns across 9 bases. This CDR3 contains 15 residues. CDR1 is KGHSH and CDR2 is LQKENI in the germline V gene. Unmatched junction bases numbered 7, after V lost 3 bases and J lost 7 bases. The chain's CDR3 is CASSPYGTGLNEQFF. CDR3 coding DNA: TGTGCCAGCTCACCCTACGGGACAGGGTTGAATGAGCAGTTCTTC.

The chain links TRBV27 to TRBJ2-1; 7 nucleotides line up with TRBD1. Germline values: CDR1 MNHEY, CDR2 SMNVEV (reference sequence). The CDR3 covers 16 residues. The junction had 6 bases not matched to a gene; V was cut back by 2 bases and J by 2 bases. DNA for the CDR3: TGTGCCAGCAGTTTACTCGACAGGGTACCCTACAATGAGCAGTTCTTC. It is translated as CASSLLDRVPYNEQFF.

The chain is built from TRBV10-2 and TRBJ2-6; TRBD2 might be the D (5 bases). CDR3 size: 16 residues. V lost 5 bases, J lost 2 bases, and 13 bases lay in between. Germline-derived CDR1 and CDR2 are WSHSY and SAAADI. CDR3 DNA: TGCGCCAGCAGTCCCGGGATCCGGGCTGGGGCCAACGTCCTGACTTTC. This translates into CASSPGIRAGANVLTF.

This chain uses TRBV18 with TRBJ1-1; D is possibly TRBD1 (6 bases). V was trimmed by 3 bases and J by 2 bases, leaving 13 bases between them. Germline V lookup: CDR1 KGHSH, CDR2 LQKENI. There are 15 residues in the CDR3. The CDR3 sequence is CASSPGGATNTEAFF. In DNA, the CDR3 is TGTGCCAGCTCACCGGGGGGGGCCACCAACACTGAAGCTTTCTTT.

The genes are TRBV5-1 and TRBJ2-6; no clear D. Germline V gene lookup returns CDR1 SGHRS and CDR2 YFSETQ. V lost 6 bases, J lost 0 bases, and 7 bases lay in between. The CDR3 consists of 14 residues. The CDR3 loop reads CASNMNSGANVLTF. CDR3 bases: TGCGCCAGCAACATGAACTCTGGGGCCAACGTCCTGACTTTC.

V is TRBV21-1 and J is TRBJ2-7; the table names TRBD2, a call not compared with the DNA. TRBV21-1 counts as a pseudogene. The CDR3 sequence is 19 residues long. The CDR3 DNA reads TGTGCCAGCAGCAAAGTAAAAACACTGGGACTAGCGGTCTCCTACGAGCAGTACTTC. Translated: CASSKVKTLGLAVSYEQYF.

The chain uses TRBV5-1 and TRBJ2-3; 8 positions match TRBD2. CDR3 size: 14 residues. In germline, CDR1 is SGHRS, CDR2 YFSETQ. V gave up 3 bases and J gave up 1 base; unmatched junction bases: 1. CDR3 nucleotide sequence: TGCGCCAGCAGCTCCGGGGGGGGCACAGATACGCAGTATTTT. It is translated as CASSSGGGTDTQYF.